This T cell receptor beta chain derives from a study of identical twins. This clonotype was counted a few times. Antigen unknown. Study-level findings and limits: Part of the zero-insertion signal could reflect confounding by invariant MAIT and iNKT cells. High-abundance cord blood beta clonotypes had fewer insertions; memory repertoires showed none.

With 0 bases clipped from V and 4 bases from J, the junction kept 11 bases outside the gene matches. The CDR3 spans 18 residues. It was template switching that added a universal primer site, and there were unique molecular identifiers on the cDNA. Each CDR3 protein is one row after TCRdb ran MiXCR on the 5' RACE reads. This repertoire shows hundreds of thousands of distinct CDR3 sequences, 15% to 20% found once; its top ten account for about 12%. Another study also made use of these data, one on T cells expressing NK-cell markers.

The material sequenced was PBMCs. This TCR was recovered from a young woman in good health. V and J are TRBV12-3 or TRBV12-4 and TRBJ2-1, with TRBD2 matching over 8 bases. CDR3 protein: CASSLAPERERGYNEQFF. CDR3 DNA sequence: TGTGCCAGCAGTTTAGCGCCGGAGCGGGAGAGAGGGTACAATGAGCAGTTCTTC.